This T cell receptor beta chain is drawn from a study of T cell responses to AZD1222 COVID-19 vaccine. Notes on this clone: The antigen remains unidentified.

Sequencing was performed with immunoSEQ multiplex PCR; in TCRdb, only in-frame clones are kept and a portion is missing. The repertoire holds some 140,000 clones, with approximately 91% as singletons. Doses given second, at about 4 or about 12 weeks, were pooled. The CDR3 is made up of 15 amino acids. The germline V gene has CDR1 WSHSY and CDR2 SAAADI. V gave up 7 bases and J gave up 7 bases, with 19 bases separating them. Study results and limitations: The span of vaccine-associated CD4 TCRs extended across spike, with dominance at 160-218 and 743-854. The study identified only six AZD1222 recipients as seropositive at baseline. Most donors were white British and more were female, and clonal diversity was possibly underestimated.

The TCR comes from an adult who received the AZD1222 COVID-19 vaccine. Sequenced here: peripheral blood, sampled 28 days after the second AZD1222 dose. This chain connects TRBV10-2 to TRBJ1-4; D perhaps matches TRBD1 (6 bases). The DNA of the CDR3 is TGCGCCAGCACTCCCCGGGGGAGGGGGTCTGAAAAACTGTTTTTT. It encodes CASTPRGRGSEKLFF.